The rows below give T cell receptor beta chains drawn from one sample of a study of neoadjuvant anti-PD-1 for oral cavity cancer. Libraries were prepared by immunoSEQ multiplex PCR; TCRdb keeps only in-frame clonotypes and omits some of them. Of 11,000 to 15,000 clones listed, 50% to 65% are singletons. The specimen was PBMCs, collected before nivolumab (anti-PD-1) treatment. The receptors come from a person between 40 and 79 years old with oral cavity squamous cell carcinoma. Both conserved end residues are part of each CDR3. The D gene is left open where the match is weak. Clone size is stated in some rows and not others, as once, few, many or a class when expanded.

d_gene | j_gene | len | v_gene | abundance | CDR3nt | CDR3aa
TRBD1 | TRBJ1-2 | 13 | TRBV6-5 | . | TGTGCCAGCAGAGAGGGGACAGCGGGGGGCTACACCTTC | CASREGTAGGYTF
TRBD2 | TRBJ2-1 | 15 | TRBV5-6 | once | TGTGCCAGCAGCTTGCCAGCGGGAGCAGGTGTTGAGCAGTTCTTC | CASSLPAGAGVEQFF
. | TRBJ2-2 | 14 | TRBV10-3 | . | TGTGCCATCAGTGACTTTGAGGGCACCGGGGAGCTGTTTTTT | CAISDFEGTGELFF
TRBD1 | TRBJ2-5 | 14 | TRBV10-1 | few | TGCGCCAGCAGCCCTACAGGGGCTGGGGAGACCCAGTACTTC | CASSPTGAGETQYF
. | TRBJ2-5 | 11 | TRBV6-6 | . | TGTGCCAGCAGAGGAGGGGAGACCCAGTACTTC | CASRGGETQYF
TRBD1 | TRBJ1-2 | 17 | TRBV7-2 | . | TGTGCCAGCAGCTCCAGTCGGGGACAGGGTCCCAACTATGGCTACACCTTC | CASSSSRGQGPNYGYTF
. | TRBJ1-1 | 12 | TRBV28 | few | TGTGCCAGCATGATAATGAACACTGAAGCTTTCTTT | CASMIMNTEAFF
. | TRBJ2-3 | 15 | TRBV29-1 | . | TGCAGCGTTGAGGGAGTCGGCCAGTCACAGATTACGCAGTATTTT | CSVEGVGQSQITQYF
. | TRBJ1-2 | 12 | TRBV7-9 | . | TGTGCCAGCAGCCGATCGGACAGCGGCTACACCTTC | CASSRSDSGYTF
. | TRBJ2-2 | 16 | TRBV7-7 | . | TGTGCCAGCAGCTTAGTGGCAGGGTCGGACACCGGGGAGCTGTTTTTT | CASSLVAGSDTGELFF
TRBD1 | TRBJ1-5 | 13 | TRBV11-2 | . | TGTGCCAGCAGCCGGGACAGGGCACAGCCCCAGCATTTT | CASSRDRAQPQHF
TRBD1 | TRBJ2-7 | 15 | TRBV7-3 | . | TGTGCCAGCAGCTTAGGACAGGGGAACTTCTACGAGCAGTACTTC | CASSLGQGNFYEQYF
. | TRBJ1-3 | 15 | TRBV7-2 | . | TGTGCCAGCAGCTTGGTAGGGTCCTCTGGAAACACCATATATTTT | CASSLVGSSGNTIYF